These T cell receptor beta chains were read from a single sample in a study of T cell responses to AZD1222 COVID-19 vaccine. TCRdb's copy holds only in-frame clones and misses some; the assay was immunoSEQ multiplex PCR. In the table there are 77,000 or so clones, around 89% of which are singletons. The sequencing used peripheral blood, collected on day 0 of AZD1222 vaccination. Receptor source: an adult in good health. The CDR3 runs from the conserved cysteine through the conserved F or W. A D gene is named only where the DNA matches it firmly. Where a row states a size, it is once, few, many or the class of an expanded clone; other rows omit it.

J,D,V,size,DNA,CDR3
TRBJ2-7,NA,TRBV6-2/TRBV6-3,NA,TGTGCCAGCAGCTCAGGACTTAGCACCTACGAGCAGTACTTC,CASSSGLSTYEQYF
TRBJ1-3,NA,TRBV11-2,NA,TGTGCCAGCAGCTTAGGGTCCTCTGGAAACACCATATATTTT,CASSLGSSGNTIYF
TRBJ2-5,NA,TRBV27,NA,TGTGCCAGCAGTTTACAGGGTCAGGAGACCCAGTACTTC,CASSLQGQETQYF
TRBJ2-5,NA,TRBV12-3/TRBV12-4,NA,TGTGCCAGCAGTTTGAGCATGCGAGAGACCCAGTACTTC,CASSLSMRETQYF
TRBJ2-1,TRBD1,TRBV6-4,NA,TGTGCCAGCAGTGACCGCCCCCAGGGGGTTGGGCCAAGCTCCTACAATGAGCAGTTCTTC,CASSDRPQGVGPSSYNEQFF
TRBJ2-7,NA,TRBV28,once,TGTGCCAGCAGCGGGCTCGGGGAGCAGTACTTC,CASSGLGEQYF
TRBJ1-1,NA,TRBV7-9,NA,TGTGCCAGCAGCTTAGATCCGGGGCGTCCTGAAGCTTTCTTT,CASSLDPGRPEAFF
TRBJ1-2,TRBD1,TRBV19,NA,TGTGCCAGCAACGACAGGGGGCACAACTATGGCTACACCTTC,CASNDRGHNYGYTF
TRBJ1-3,NA,TRBV28,NA,TGTGCCAGCAGTTGGTCAGGGTCCGGAAACACCATATATTTT,CASSWSGSGNTIYF
TRBJ2-1,NA,TRBV7-2,NA,TGTGCCAGCAGCTTAGGCCCAGGTTCCTCTGGCAATGAGCAGTTCTTC,CASSLGPGSSGNEQFF